The sequence of this T cell receptor (beta chain) was determined in a study of blood T cell repertoires in COVID-19. The germline V gene has CDR1 MGHRA and CDR2 YSYEKL. V lost 4 bases to trimming and J lost 3 bases; unmatched junction nucleotides: 5. The CDR3 runs 15 residues. Sequencing used immunoSEQ multiplex PCR; TCRdb keeps in-frame clones, though not all of them. The sample yields more than 250,000 clones, approximately 88% seen once. The V call is TRBV4-1, the J call TRBJ1-2; 10 nucleotides match TRBD1. The sample comprised PBMCs or T cells enriched from blood (not recorded which). The clonotype comes from a woman in her thirties or forties with acute COVID-19. The CDR3 sequence: CASSPGQGTYYGYTF. For the CDR3, the DNA is TGCGCCAGCAGCCCGGGACAGGGGACGTACTATGGCTACACCTTC.